Listed below are T cell receptor beta chains from one sample, sequenced in a study of cytomegalovirus exposure and HLA in healthy donors. Assay used: immunoSEQ multiplex PCR; TCRdb lists only in-frame clones, some missing. The data contain about 140,000 clones, roughly four fifths of them singletons. The sequencing input was PBMCs. The receptors were gathered from a woman in her forties or fifties in good health and CMV-seronegative. CDR3s include the opening cysteine and the closing phenylalanine or tryptophan. The order of the fields is D gene, J gene, clone size, V gene, CDR3 protein, CDR3 DNA. A D gene is named only where the DNA matches it firmly. Size tells how often a clone was seen (once, few, many) or the class of an expanded clone, and some rows leave it out.

NA,TRBJ2-6,NA,TRBV7-3,CASSPEGASGANVLTF,TGTGCCAGCAGCCCGGAAGGGGCATCTGGGGCCAACGTCCTGACTTTC
NA,TRBJ1-3,once,TRBV19,CASMDRGAHSGNTIYF,TGTGCCAGTATGGATCGGGGGGCACACTCTGGAAACACCATATATTTT
TRBD1,TRBJ2-7,NA,TRBV7-2,CASSLGPRTGAYEQYF,TGTGCCAGCAGCTTGGGCCCCCGGACAGGAGCCTACGAGCAGTACTTC
TRBD1,TRBJ1-2,NA,TRBV28,CASSFAPPRTGEDYGYTF,TGTGCCAGCAGTTTCGCTCCTCCGAGGACAGGGGAGGACTATGGCTACACCTTC
TRBD1,TRBJ2-5,NA,TRBV11-1,CASSGQGATYQETQYF,TGTGCCAGCAGCGGTCAGGGGGCGACGTACCAAGAGACCCAGTACTTC
NA,TRBJ1-1,NA,TRBV28,CASTSGFGPEAFF,TGTGCCAGCACGTCGGGGTTCGGACCTGAAGCTTTCTTT
TRBD2,TRBJ2-3,NA,TRBV7-9,CSSSLAGLTTDTQYF,TGTTCCAGCAGCTTAGCGGGACTCACCACAGATACGCAGTATTTT
TRBD1,TRBJ2-1,few,TRBV5-5,CASSHIGQGDYEQFF,TGTGCCAGCAGCCATATCGGACAGGGGGACTATGAGCAGTTCTTC
TRBD1,TRBJ2-7,NA,TRBV7-9,CASSSTGAYSYEQYF,TGTGCCAGCAGTTCAACAGGGGCCTACTCCTACGAGCAGTACTTC
TRBD2,TRBJ2-7,NA,TRBV4-1,CASSQELAGGRYEQYF,TGCGCCAGCAGCCAAGAGTTGGCGGGGGGCCGCTACGAGCAGTACTTC
NA,TRBJ2-5,once,TRBV7-2,CASSLGQLGETQYF,TGTGCCAGCAGCTTAGGACAGCTGGGGGAGACCCAGTACTTC
NA,TRBJ1-2,once,TRBV7-3,CASSLAQGYGYTF,TGTGCCAGCAGCTTGGCTCAGGGGTATGGCTACACCTTC
NA,TRBJ1-6,once,TRBV28,CASSPAGPNSPLHF,TGTGCCAGCAGCCCCGCGGGGCCAAATTCACCCCTCCACTTT
NA,TRBJ2-1,NA,TRBV10-1,CASSESAGWNYNEQFF,TGCGCCAGCAGTGAGTCGGCAGGTTGGAACTACAATGAGCAGTTCTTC
NA,TRBJ1-2,NA,TRBV29-1,CSVLEGGSGYTF,TGCAGCGTCTTGGAGGGGGGGAGTGGCTACACCTTC
NA,TRBJ1-1,NA,TRBV7-9,CASSLWEGAEAFF,TGTGCCAGCAGCTTATGGGAGGGGGCTGAAGCTTTCTTT
NA,TRBJ1-2,NA,TRBV4-1,CASSQGRGGRAYYGYTF,TGCGCCAGCAGCCAAGGGAGGGGTGGCAGGGCCTACTATGGCTACACCTTC
NA,TRBJ1-1,NA,TRBV5-6,CASSLVPVTEAFF,TGTGCCAGCAGCTTGGTCCCGGTAACTGAAGCTTTCTTT
NA,TRBJ2-7,NA,TRBV27,CASSLLGRNSYEQYF,TGTGCCAGCTCCCTCCTGGGCCGCAACTCCTACGAGCAGTACTTC
NA,TRBJ1-2,NA,TRBV28,CASSRGYGYTF,TGTGCCAGCAGCCGGGGCTATGGCTACACCTTC
NA,TRBJ2-5,NA,TRBV9,CASSVGAEYTTGTQYF,TGTGCCAGCAGCGTAGGCGCCGAATACACTACGGGGACCCAGTACTTC
NA,TRBJ1-5,NA,TRBV6-5,CASSKGVSGNQPQHF,TGTGCCAGCAGCAAGGGGGTATCGGGCAATCAGCCCCAGCATTTT
NA,TRBJ1-2,few,TRBV4-3,CASSQESVYYGYTF,TGCGCCAGCAGCCAAGAGTCGGTGTACTATGGCTACACCTTC
NA,TRBJ1-6,few,TRBV5-1,CASSSPGRQNSPLHF,TGCGCCAGCAGCTCCCCTGGCAGGCAGAATTCACCCCTCCACTTT
NA,TRBJ1-2,NA,TRBV5-1,CASSLAGGRSYTF,TGCGCCAGCAGCTTGGCCGGGGGAAGGAGCTACACCTTC
NA,TRBJ2-2,NA,TRBV7-2,CASSLDTGTLNTGELFF,TGTGCCAGCAGCTTAGATACCGGGACACTAAACACCGGGGAGCTGTTTTTT
TRBD1,TRBJ2-7,NA,TRBV5-1,CASSWGQGGSYEQYF,TGCGCCAGCAGCTGGGGACAGGGAGGATCCTACGAGCAGTACTTC
TRBD1,TRBJ2-3,NA,TRBV4-2,CASSPRGREVTQYF,TGTGCCAGCAGCCCGAGGGGGCGCGAGGTTACGCAGTATTTT
TRBD1,TRBJ2-7,NA,TRBV4-1,CASSRGTEYEQYF,TGCGCCAGCAGCAGAGGGACAGAGTACGAGCAGTACTTC
NA,TRBJ1-2,few,TRBV2,CASSLTGYYGYTF,TGTGCCAGCAGTCTGACAGGTTACTATGGCTACACCTTC
NA,TRBJ2-5,NA,TRBV7-3,CASSSIPGETQYF,TGTGCCAGCAGCTCCATCCCCGGGGAGACCCAGTACTTC
TRBD2,TRBJ2-1,few,TRBV4-2,CASSQDEAGGVDEQFF,TGTGCCAGCAGCCAAGATGAAGCGGGGGGTGTCGATGAGCAGTTCTTC
NA,TRBJ2-2,once,TRBV25-1,CASCRGPNTGELFF,TGTGCCAGTTGCAGGGGCCCGAACACCGGGGAGCTGTTTTTT
TRBD2,TRBJ2-5,NA,TRBV5-6,CASSSSGGARETQYF,TGTGCCAGCAGCTCTAGCGGGGGGGCCCGAGAGACCCAGTACTTC
TRBD2,TRBJ2-1,NA,TRBV29-1,CSVLTGGNNEQFF,TGCAGCGTTTTAACGGGGGGGAACAATGAGCAGTTCTTC
NA,TRBJ2-4,NA,TRBV5-1,CASSLGQGAKNIQYF,TGCGCCAGCAGCTTGGGTCAGGGGGCCAAAAACATTCAGTACTTC
NA,TRBJ1-2,NA,TRBV28,CASRGTGRDGYTF,TGTGCCAGCAGGGGAACAGGGAGGGATGGCTACACCTTC
TRBD1,TRBJ2-2,NA,TRBV5-1,CASSLGDRDTGELFF,TGCGCCAGCAGCTTGGGGGACAGGGATACCGGGGAGCTGTTTTTT
NA,TRBJ1-2,NA,TRBV18,CASSPDRNGYTF,TGTGCCAGCTCACCCGACAGAAATGGCTACACCTTC